A selection of T cell receptor beta chains follows, all from one sample in a study of blood T cell repertoires in COVID-19. Data came from immunoSEQ multiplex PCR; TCRdb stores just in-frame clones and leaves some out. The sample has about 360,000 clones; more than 65% are singletons. Material: peripheral blood. The receptor set was obtained from a human donor with acute or convalescent COVID-19. The donor label of this sample is uncertain. The CDR3 runs from the conserved cysteine through the conserved F or W. The D gene is left open where the match is weak. Some rows have no size entry. The others give once, few or many, or a class for an expanded clone.

>once|TRBJ1-5|-|TRBV7-9
TGTGCCAGCAGCTCCCCTAGTCAGCCCCAGCATTTT
CASSSPSQPQHF
>-|TRBJ1-6|TRBD1|TRBV7-9
TGTGCCAGTCAGGGACAGTCTGGTAATTCACCCCTCCACTTT
CASQGQSGNSPLHF
>-|TRBJ1-1|-|TRBV5-1
TGCGCCAGCAGCCTAGGGGGAGTGAACACTGAAGCTTTCTTT
CASSLGGVNTEAFF
>once|TRBJ2-1|-|TRBV5-1
TGCGCCAGCAGCAGTTTCGGGACTTCTTCAATGGAGCAGTTCTTC
CASSSFGTSSMEQFF
>-|TRBJ1-2|-|TRBV18
TGTGCCAGCTCACCACAAGCCAGGGAATTTGGCTACACCTTC
CASSPQAREFGYTF
>-|TRBJ2-1|-|TRBV7-9
TGTGCCAGCAGCACGACCCCGACGGGGAATGAGCAGTTCTTC
CASSTTPTGNEQFF
>few|TRBJ1-5|-|TRBV30
TGTGCCTGGGGATGGGGAGGGAACCAGCCCCAGCATTTT
CAWGWGGNQPQHF
>-|TRBJ2-1|-|TRBV5-6
TGTGCCAGCAGCTTGTCGATTGGGGGGGCTAACTACAATGAGCAGTTCTTC
CASSLSIGGANYNEQFF
>few|TRBJ1-1|TRBD1|TRBV27
TGTGCCAGCAGCACAACCGACAGGGGTAAAGGTACTGAAGCTTTCTTT
CASSTTDRGKGTEAFF
>once|TRBJ1-1|-|TRBV5-1
TGCGCCAGCAGCCACCCGGGAGGGAACACTGAAGCTTTCTTT
CASSHPGGNTEAFF
>once|TRBJ1-6|-|TRBV2
TGTGCCAGCAGGGGGGCTTTCGGCAGGGGTGAATCCTATAATTCACCCCTCCACTTT
CASRGAFGRGESYNSPLHF
>-|TRBJ1-6|TRBD1|TRBV9
TGTGCCAGCAGCTCACGACAGGGGAGCGCACCCCTCCACTTT
CASSSRQGSAPLHF
>-|TRBJ1-1|TRBD1|TRBV5-5
TGTGCCAGCAGCTTGGGGACAGGTGAAGCTTTCTTT
CASSLGTGEAFF